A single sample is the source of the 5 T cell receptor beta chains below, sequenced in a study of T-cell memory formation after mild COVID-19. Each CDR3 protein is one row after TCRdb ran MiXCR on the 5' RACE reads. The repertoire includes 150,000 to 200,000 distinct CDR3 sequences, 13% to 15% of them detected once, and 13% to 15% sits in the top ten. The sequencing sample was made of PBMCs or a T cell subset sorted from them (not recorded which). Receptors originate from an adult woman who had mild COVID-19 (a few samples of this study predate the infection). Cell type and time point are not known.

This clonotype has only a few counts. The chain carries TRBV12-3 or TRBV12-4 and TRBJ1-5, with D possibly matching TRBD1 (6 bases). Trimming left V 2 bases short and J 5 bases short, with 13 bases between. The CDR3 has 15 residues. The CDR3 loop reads CASSLTGTPHQPQHF. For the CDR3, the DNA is TGTGCCAGCAGTTTAACCGGGACACCCCATCAGCCCCAGCATTTT.

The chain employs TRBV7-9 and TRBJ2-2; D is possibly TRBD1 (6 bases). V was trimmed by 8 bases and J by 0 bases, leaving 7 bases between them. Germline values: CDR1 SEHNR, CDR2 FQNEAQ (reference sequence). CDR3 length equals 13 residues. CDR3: CASRTANTGELFF. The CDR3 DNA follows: TGTGCCAGCCGGACAGCGAACACCGGGGAGCTGTTTTTT.

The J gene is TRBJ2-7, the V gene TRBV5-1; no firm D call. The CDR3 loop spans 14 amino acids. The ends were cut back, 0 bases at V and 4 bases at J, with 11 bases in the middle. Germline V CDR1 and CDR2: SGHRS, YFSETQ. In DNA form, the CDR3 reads TGCGCCAGCAGCTTGGATGGACCGCCATACGAGCAGTACTTC. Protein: CASSLDGPPYEQYF.

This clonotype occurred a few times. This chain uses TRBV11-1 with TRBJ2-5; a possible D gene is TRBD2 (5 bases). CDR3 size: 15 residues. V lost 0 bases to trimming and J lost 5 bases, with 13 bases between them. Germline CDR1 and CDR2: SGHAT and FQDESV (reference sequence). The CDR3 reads CASSLARVLGETQYF. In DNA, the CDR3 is TGTGCCAGCAGCTTAGCGCGGGTCCTGGGGGAGACCCAGTACTTC.

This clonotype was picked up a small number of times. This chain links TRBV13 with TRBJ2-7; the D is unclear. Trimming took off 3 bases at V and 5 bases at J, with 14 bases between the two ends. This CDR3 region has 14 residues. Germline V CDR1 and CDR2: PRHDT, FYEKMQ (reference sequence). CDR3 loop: CASSFSRSPHEQYF. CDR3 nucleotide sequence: TGTGCCAGCAGCTTTAGTCGCTCACCCCACGAGCAGTACTTC.